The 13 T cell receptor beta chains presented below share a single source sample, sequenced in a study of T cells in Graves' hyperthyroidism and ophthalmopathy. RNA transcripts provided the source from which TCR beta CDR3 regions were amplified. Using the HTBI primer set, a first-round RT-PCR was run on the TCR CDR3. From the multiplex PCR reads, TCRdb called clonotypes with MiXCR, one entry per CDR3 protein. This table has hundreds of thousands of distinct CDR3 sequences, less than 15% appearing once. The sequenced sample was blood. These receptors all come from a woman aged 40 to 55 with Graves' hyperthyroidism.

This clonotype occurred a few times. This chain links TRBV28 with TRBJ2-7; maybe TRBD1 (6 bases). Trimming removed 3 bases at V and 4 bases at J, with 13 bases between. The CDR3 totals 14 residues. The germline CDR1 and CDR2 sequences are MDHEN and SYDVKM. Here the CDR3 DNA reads TGTGCCAGCAGTTTTCAAGGGGGTTTTTACGAGCAGTACTTC. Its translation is CASSFQGGFYEQYF.

This CDR3 reads CASSQQQGQPQHF. In nucleotides, the CDR3 is TGTGCCAGCAGCCAGCAACAGGGGCAGCCCCAGCATTTT. The rearrangement joins TRBV7-3 to TRBJ1-5; TRBD1 aligns across 7 bases. CDR3 size: 13 residues. V trimming: 5 bases; J trimming: 7 bases; junction bases outside the gene matches: 5. Germline V gene data show CDR1 as SGHTA and CDR2 as FQGTGA.

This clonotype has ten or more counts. The CDR3 coding sequence is TGTGCCAGTCAGGGACTAGCGGGAGCGAGCTACGAGCAGTACTTC. Translation gives CASQGLAGASYEQYF. The V call is TRBV28, the J call TRBJ2-7; 14 nucleotides match TRBD2. CDR1 is MDHEN and CDR2 is SYDVKM in the germline V gene. V lost 9 bases to trimming and J lost 3 bases; unmatched junction nucleotides: 7. This CDR3 spans 15 amino acids.

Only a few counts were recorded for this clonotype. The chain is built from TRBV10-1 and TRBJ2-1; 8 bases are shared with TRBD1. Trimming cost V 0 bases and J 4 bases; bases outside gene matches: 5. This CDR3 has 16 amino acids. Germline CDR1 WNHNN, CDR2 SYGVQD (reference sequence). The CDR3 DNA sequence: TGCGCCAGCAGTGAGTCTGGACAGGGCGGGTACAATGAGCAGTTCTTC. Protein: CASSESGQGGYNEQFF.

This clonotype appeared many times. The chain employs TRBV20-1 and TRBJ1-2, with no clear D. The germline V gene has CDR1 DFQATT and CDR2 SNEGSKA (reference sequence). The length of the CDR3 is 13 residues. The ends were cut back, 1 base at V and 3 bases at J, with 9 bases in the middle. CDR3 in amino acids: CSARGPLDYGYTF. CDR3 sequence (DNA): TGCAGTGCTAGAGGGCCACTGGACTATGGCTACACCTTC.

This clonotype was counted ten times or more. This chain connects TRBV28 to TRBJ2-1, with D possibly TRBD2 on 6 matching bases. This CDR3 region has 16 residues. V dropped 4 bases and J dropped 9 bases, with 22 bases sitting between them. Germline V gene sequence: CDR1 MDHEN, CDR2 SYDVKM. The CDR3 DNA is TGTGCCAGCAGTTCACACCCGACTAGTCGTGGAGGTGAGCAGTTCTTC. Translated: CASSSHPTSRGGEQFF.

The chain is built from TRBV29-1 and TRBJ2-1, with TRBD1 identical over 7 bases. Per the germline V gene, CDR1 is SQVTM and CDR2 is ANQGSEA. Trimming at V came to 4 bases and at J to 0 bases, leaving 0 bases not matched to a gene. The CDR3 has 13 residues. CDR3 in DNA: TGCAGCGTTGGGACAGGCTCCTACAATGAGCAGTTCTTC. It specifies CSVGTGSYNEQFF.

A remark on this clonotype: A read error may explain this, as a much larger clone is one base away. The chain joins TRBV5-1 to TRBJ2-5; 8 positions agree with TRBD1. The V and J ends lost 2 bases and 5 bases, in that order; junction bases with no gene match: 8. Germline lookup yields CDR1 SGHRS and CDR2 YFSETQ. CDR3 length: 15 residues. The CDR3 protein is CASSLNPGGEETQYF. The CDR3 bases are TGCGCCAGCAGCTTAAACCCAGGGGGCGAGGAGACCCAGTACTTC.

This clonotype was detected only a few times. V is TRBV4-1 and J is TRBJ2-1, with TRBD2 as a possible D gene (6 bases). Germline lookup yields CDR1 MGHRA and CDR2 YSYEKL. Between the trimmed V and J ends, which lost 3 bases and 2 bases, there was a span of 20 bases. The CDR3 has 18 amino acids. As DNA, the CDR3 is TGCGCCAGCAGCCAGAGTTCCCAAAGCGGGTTCCCCTACAATGAGCAGTTCTTC. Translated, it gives CASSQSSQSGFPYNEQFF.

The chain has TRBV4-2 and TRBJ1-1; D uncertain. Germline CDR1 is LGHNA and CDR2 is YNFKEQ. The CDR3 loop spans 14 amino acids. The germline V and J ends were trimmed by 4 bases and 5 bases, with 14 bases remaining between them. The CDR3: CASSLSTSGTEAFF. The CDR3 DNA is TGTGCCAGCAGCCTGAGTACCTCGGGGACTGAAGCTTTCTTT.

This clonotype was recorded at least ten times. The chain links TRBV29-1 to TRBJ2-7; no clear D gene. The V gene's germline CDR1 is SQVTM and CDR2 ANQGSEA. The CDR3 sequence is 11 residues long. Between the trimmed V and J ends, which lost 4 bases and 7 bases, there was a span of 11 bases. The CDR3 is CSVGTDREQYF. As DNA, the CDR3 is TGCAGCGTTGGGACGGATCGGGAGCAGTACTTC.

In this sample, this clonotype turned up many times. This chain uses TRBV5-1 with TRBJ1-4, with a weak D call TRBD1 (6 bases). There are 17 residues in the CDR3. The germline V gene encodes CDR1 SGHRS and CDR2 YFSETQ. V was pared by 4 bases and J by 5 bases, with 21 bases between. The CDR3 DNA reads TGCGCCAGCAGCCCAGGATTAGGACAGCCTGGAAATGAAAAACTGTTTTTT. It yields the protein CASSPGLGQPGNEKLFF.

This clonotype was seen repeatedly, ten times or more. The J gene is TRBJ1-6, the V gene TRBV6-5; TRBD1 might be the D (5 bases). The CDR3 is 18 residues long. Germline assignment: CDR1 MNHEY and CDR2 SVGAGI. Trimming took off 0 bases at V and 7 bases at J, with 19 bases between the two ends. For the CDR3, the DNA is TGTGCCAGCAGTTACTCGAGTGGGGGTTCGGGGCGGAATTCACCCCTCCACTTT. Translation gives CASSYSSGGSGRNSPLHF.